Following are 23 T cell receptor beta chains from one sample sequenced in a study of T-cell reconstitution after alpha-beta-depleted transplantation in children. Unique molecular identifiers featured in how the TCRbeta library was prepared. TCRdb independently ran MiXCR on the PCR reads; one entry per CDR3 protein. Among 750,000 to 950,000 distinct CDR3 sequences listed, roughly 15% were seen once. The material was PBMCs, mostly from graft donor cells, obtained 360 days after TCRalphabeta/CD19-depleted stem cell transplant. The source is a male patient between 5 and 17 years old who had a stem cell transplant for acute lymphoblastic leukemia, so the T cells may come from the graft donor.

V gene TRBV10-3 combines with J gene TRBJ2-1; tentative D call: TRBD2 (6 bases). V lost 1 base and J lost 2, with 12 bases in between. The CDR3 has 16 residues. The germline gives CDR1 ENHRY, CDR2 SYGVKD. The chain's CDR3 is CAISELDGRTYNEQFF. For the CDR3, the DNA is TGTGCCATCAGTGAGTTAGACGGGAGAACCTACAATGAGCAGTTCTTC.

This clonotype was counted at least ten times. The CDR3 bases are TGTGCCAGCGAAGCGAGCGGGATGTTCGGAAAGTACTTC. It is translated as CASEASGMFGKYF. V is TRBV12-3 or TRBV12-4 and J is TRBJ2-7, with 7 bases that match TRBD2. The V segment lost 8 bases and the J segment 11 bases; nucleotides outside the gene matches: 15. The CDR3 spans 13 residues.

The chain joins TRBV18 to TRBJ2-7, with a possible D match to TRBD2 (6 bases). The CDR3 totals 13 residues. V was clipped by 5 bases and J by 6 bases, with 14 bases between them. In germline, CDR1 is KGHSH, CDR2 LQKENI. This CDR3 reads CASSSPGSLEQYF. CDR3 DNA sequence: TGTGCCAGCTCAAGCCCCGGGAGTCTCGAGCAGTACTTC.

This clonotype was recorded at least ten times. Compared with germline, one end of the junction differs, possibly owing to a read error. This rearrangement joins TRBV7-9 to TRBJ2-3; D is uncertain. Per germline, CDR1 SEHNR and CDR2 FQNEAQ (reference sequence). The CDR3 length is 12 residues. CDR3 DNA: TGCGCCAGCAGCCCACCCGGGGATACGCAGTATTTT. Protein: CASSPPGDTQYF.

This clonotype occurred many times. This rearrangement joins TRBV19 to TRBJ2-1, with a tentative D call TRBD2 (6 bases). Looked up from germline, CDR1 is LNHDA and CDR2 is SQIVND (reference sequence). This CDR3 has 14 residues. The V and J ends lost 7 bases and 5 bases respectively, with 15 bases between them. CDR3 amino acids: CASMRRDYDNEQFF. CDR3 in DNA: TGTGCCAGTATGAGGCGGGATTATGACAATGAGCAGTTCTTC. The whole variable domain, remainder taken from reference TRBV19 and TRBJ2-1, is DGGITQSPKYLFRKEGQNVTLSCEQNLNHDAMYWYRQDPGQGLRLIYYSQIVNDFQKGDIAEGYSVSREKKESFPLTVTSAQKNPTAFYLCASMRRDYDNEQFFGPGTRLTVL.

This clonotype was seen a few times. The CDR3 coding sequence is TGTGCCAGCAGCGTAGTTAGCGGGCGCACAGATACGCAGTATTTT. Amino acids: CASSVVSGRTDTQYF. V usage is TRBV9 and J usage is TRBJ2-3; 7 positions match TRBD2. Germline V CDR1 and CDR2: SGDLS, YYNGEE. This CDR3 region has 15 residues. V dropped 0 bases and J dropped 1; count of bases not matched to a gene: 2. Full variable domain (remainder filled in from reference TRBV9 and TRBJ2-3): DSGVTQTPKHLITATGQRVTLRCSPRSGDLSVYWYQQSLDQGLQFLIQYYNGEERAKGNILERFSAQQFPDLHSELNLSSLELGDSALYFCASSVVSGRTDTQYFGPGTRLTVL.

This clonotype was found a few times. The chain joins TRBV3-1 to TRBJ1-2; 8 nucleotides match TRBD1. The CDR3 consists of 15 residues. Trimming took 4 bases from V and 2 from J; bases not matched to a gene: 6. Germline loops: CDR1 LGHDT, CDR2 YNNKEL (reference sequence). This chain's CDR3 is CASSPGQGSNYGYTF. CDR3 nucleotide sequence: TGTGCCAGCAGCCCCGGACAGGGTTCCAACTATGGCTACACCTTC.

The chain employs TRBV9 and TRBJ2-7; TRBD1 agrees at 7 bases. Germline V gene sequence: CDR1 SGDLS, CDR2 YYNGEE. The CDR3 totals 15 residues. J was trimmed by 6 bases and V by 3 bases; bases with no gene match: 12. CDR3: CASSAPGTESGEQYF. The CDR3 DNA reads as TGTGCCAGCAGCGCCCCCGGGACAGAGTCAGGCGAGCAGTACTTC.

This clonotype was seen a few times. This chain joins TRBV5-1 and TRBJ2-3; tentative D call: TRBD2 (7 bases). Germline CDR1 reads SGHRS; CDR2 reads YFSETQ. CDR3 length: 18 amino acids. V gave up 5 bases and J gave up 0 bases, with 22 bases separating them. As DNA, the CDR3 is TGCGCCAGCAGTTTTACAGGGCGAGCGGGAACTAGCACAGATACGCAGTATTTT. The encoded protein is CASSFTGRAGTSTDTQYF.

This clonotype was counted only a few times. The chain has TRBV2 and TRBJ2-5; perhaps TRBD1 as D (6 bases). The CDR3 contains 13 residues. Germline V CDR1 and CDR2: SNHLY, FYNNEI. V dropped 6 bases and J dropped 5 bases, with 13 bases sitting between them. CDR3 nucleotides: TGTGCCAGCAGAAAAAGGGGGTCCGAGACCCAGTACTTC. This encodes CASRKRGSETQYF.

The table lists this clonotype with many counts. The J gene is TRBJ1-3, the V gene TRBV6-5; no firm D call. Trimming cost V 0 bases and J 6 bases, with 9 bases left between them. The CDR3 consists of 14 residues. Looked up from germline, CDR1 is MNHEY and CDR2 is SVGAGI. DNA for the CDR3: TGTGCCAGCAGTTACTCGAGGCAGCTAAACACCATATATTTT. It yields the protein CASSYSRQLNTIYF.

The rearrangement joins TRBV6-2 or TRBV6-3 to TRBJ1-5; the match to TRBD1 covers 8 bases. Unmatched junction bases numbered 10, after V lost 0 bases and J lost 0 bases. The germline CDR1 and CDR2 sequences are MNHEY and SVGEGT. The CDR3 covers 19 residues. This CDR3 is CASSYSKPGQGNSNQPQHF. The CDR3 DNA follows: TGTGCCAGCAGTTACTCGAAGCCCGGACAGGGTAATAGCAATCAGCCCCAGCATTTT.

This clonotype was counted between two and nine times. The chain links TRBV7-9 to TRBJ2-1, with D tentatively TRBD2 (6 bases). This CDR3 has 13 residues. The V and J ends lost 7 bases and 2 bases respectively, with 9 bases between them. The V gene's germline CDR1 is SEHNR and CDR2 FQNEAQ (reference sequence). The CDR3 DNA is TGTGCCAGCACCGGCGGGACCTACAATGAGCAGTTCTTC. Protein: CASTGGTYNEQFF.

Only a few counts were recorded for this clonotype. The chain uses TRBV7-9 and TRBJ2-1; 8 nucleotides line up with TRBD1. Germline CDR1 SEHNR, CDR2 FQNEAQ (reference sequence). This CDR3 has 15 amino acids. The J segment lost 2 bases and the V segment lost 5 bases, leaving 5 bases of the junction unmatched. DNA of the CDR3: TGTGCCAGCAGCACCTCAGGGGGCGCCTACAATGAGCAGTTCTTC. It translates to CASSTSGGAYNEQFF.

This clonotype was counted many times. This chain uses TRBV12-3 or TRBV12-4 with TRBJ2-1, with D hard to call. This CDR3 has 16 amino acids. V was pared by 0 bases and J by 0 bases, with 9 bases between. The CDR3 DNA follows: TGTGCCAGCAGTTTAGCGGGCATGAGCTCCTACAATGAGCAGTTCTTC. The encoded protein is CASSLAGMSSYNEQFF.

This sequence joins TRBV7-8 and TRBJ2-2; TRBD2 matches at 10 bases. With 1 base clipped from V and 6 bases from J, the junction kept 14 bases outside the gene matches. The germline gives CDR1 SGHVS, CDR2 FQNEAQ. The CDR3 length is 19 residues. This CDR3 is CASSLVVPSGSGGAGELFF. CDR3 DNA: TGTGCCAGCAGCTTAGTAGTGCCTAGCGGGAGCGGAGGGGCCGGGGAGCTGTTTTTT.

Many counts were recorded for this clonotype. The chain joins TRBV5-1 to TRBJ2-3, with 7 bases that match TRBD2. CDR1 and CDR2 (germline): SGHRS, YFSETQ. J gave up 0 bases and V 3 bases, and 4 bases lay outside the gene matches. The CDR3 totals 15 residues. The DNA for the CDR3 is TGCGCCAGCAGCTCTGCGGGAGAGAGCACAGATACGCAGTATTTT. Residues: CASSSAGESTDTQYF.

This chain uses TRBV6-5 with TRBJ1-2; D perhaps matches TRBD1 (5 bases). CDR3 length: 12 residues. The germline V and J ends were trimmed by 7 bases and 8 bases, with 14 bases remaining between them. CDR1 is MNHEY and CDR2 is SVGAGI in the germline V gene. The CDR3 reads CASTQGRSGYTF. CDR3 nucleotide sequence: TGTGCCAGCACCCAGGGAAGGAGCGGCTACACCTTC.

The chain carries TRBV4-1 and TRBJ2-3; D not resolved. The CDR3 has 17 amino acids. CDR1 and CDR2 (germline): MGHRA, YSYEKL. The germline V and J ends were trimmed by 1 base and 0 bases, with 14 bases remaining between them. The CDR3 nucleotides are TGCGCCAGCAGCCAAGTATCGGTCCCCTGGAGCACAGATACGCAGTATTTT. This translates into CASSQVSVPWSTDTQYF.

J is TRBJ1-1 and V is TRBV25-1; possible D gene TRBD1, 5 bases. This CDR3 has 14 residues. V gave up 4 bases and J gave up 2 bases, with 11 bases separating them. Germline CDR1 and CDR2: MGHDK and SYGVNS. The CDR3 reads CASSGTTGNTEAFF. CDR3 sequence (DNA): TGTGCCAGCAGTGGGACTACAGGAAACACTGAAGCTTTCTTT.

V and J are TRBV6-5 and TRBJ2-3; a possible D gene is TRBD2 (5 bases). V lost 2 bases to trimming and J lost 2 bases, with 11 bases between them. This CDR3 contains 15 residues. In germline, CDR1 is MNHEY, CDR2 SVGAGI. CDR3 region: CASSYIFGDTDTQYF. The CDR3 DNA is TGTGCCAGCAGTTACATTTTCGGGGACACAGATACGCAGTATTTT.

This CDR3 reads CASSARTGVKGYTF. The CDR3 DNA follows: TGTGCCAGCAGCGCCCGAACAGGGGTGAAAGGCTACACCTTC. The rearrangement joins TRBV9 to TRBJ1-2; 7 bases fit TRBD1. The J segment lost 8 bases and the V segment lost 3 bases, leaving 10 bases of the junction unmatched. The CDR3 is 14 residues long. Germline assignment: CDR1 SGDLS and CDR2 YYNGEE.

Points on this clonotype: A much larger clone differs from this one at a single base, so this may be a read error. V gene TRBV6-2 or TRBV6-3 combines with J gene TRBJ2-1, with TRBD2 identical over 11 bases. Germline assignment: CDR1 MNHEY and CDR2 SVGEGT. The CDR3 sequence is 14 residues long. Here the CDR3 reads CASWGLAGGNEQIF. The CDR3 DNA follows: TGTGCCAGCTGGGGCCTAGCGGGAGGCAATGAGCAGATCTTC.